This T cell receptor (beta chain) is drawn from a study of blood T cell repertoires in COVID-19. Turning to the study itself: T cells, B-cell-depleted T cells, or PBMCs supplied cDNA or gDNA.

This CDR3 spans 16 amino acids. Trimming cost V 0 bases and J 0 bases, with 9 bases left between them. Germline V gives CDR1 MGHRA, CDR2 YSYEKL. The count of this clone is one. In the original workflow: By means of reference gene primer amplification, nucleated cell counts were estimated. Some clones are missing from TCRdb's copy, which holds only in-frame ones; the method was immunoSEQ multiplex PCR. D and trimming come from the DNA, and the V and J calls and clone size come from that table. The table lists more than 90,000 clones, roughly 86% of them singletons. The clonotype was recovered from a man between 35 and 55 years old with acute or convalescent COVID-19. V is TRBV4-1 and J is TRBJ2-1; D unclear. The sample taken for sequencing was peripheral blood. The CDR3 region is CASSQDGGYSYNEQFF. The CDR3 DNA is TGCGCCAGCAGCCAAGATGGCGGATACTCCTACAATGAGCAGTTCTTC.